A single sample gave rise to the 27 T cell receptor beta chains below, sequenced in a study of cytomegalovirus exposure and HLA in healthy donors. Researchers ran the PCR with 60 Vbeta and 13 Jbeta primers. The protocol was immunoSEQ multiplex PCR, while the TCRdb copy is restricted to in-frame clones and leaves out a portion. The table records more than 110,000 clones, around 72% of them present only once. Material for sequencing was PBMCs. All receptors come from a human donor in good health.

This clone was detected only once. This rearrangement joins TRBV7-8 to TRBJ2-2; 10 bases agree with TRBD2. The V gene end was trimmed by 6 bases and the J gene end by 7 bases; junction bases not matched to a gene: 17. The CDR3 loop spans 18 amino acids. Germline V gene sequence: CDR1 SGHVS, CDR2 FQNEAQ. This CDR3 is CASSSPFGSGGAGGELFF. The CDR3 DNA reads TGTGCCAGCAGTTCTCCTTTCGGGAGCGGGGGGGCAGGCGGGGAGCTGTTTTTT.

This chain connects TRBV19 to TRBJ1-5; D ambiguous. The CDR3 spans 15 residues. The V gene's germline CDR1 is LNHDA and CDR2 SQIVND (reference sequence). Trimming shortened V by 5 bases and J by 1 base, and 12 bases separated the two germline ends. CDR3 loop: CASSLEGYSNQPQHF. The CDR3 nucleotides read TGTGCCAGTAGTCTCGAGGGTTACAGCAATCAGCCCCAGCATTTT.

V gene TRBV28 combines with J gene TRBJ1-2; 8 positions match TRBD1. CDR3 length equals 18 residues. Germline V gene sequence: CDR1 MDHEN, CDR2 SYDVKM. The J segment lost 2 bases and the V segment lost 7 bases, leaving 18 bases of the junction unmatched. For the CDR3, the DNA is TGTGCCAGCAACTTTAGCGTTCCCTACAGGGGGATAAACTATGGCTACACCTTC. Encoded protein: CASNFSVPYRGINYGYTF.

The CDR3 DNA reads as TGTGCCAGTAGTATAGGTGCACAGGCTAGCACAGATACGCAGTATTTT. This sequence encodes CASSIGAQASTDTQYF. The chain joins TRBV19 to TRBJ2-3, with D possibly TRBD1 on 5 matching bases. V was cut by 1 base and J by 0 bases, with 11 bases left in between. The germline gives CDR1 LNHDA, CDR2 SQIVND (reference sequence). The CDR3 has 16 residues.

This chain's CDR3 is CASSLYRSGDTEAFF. CDR3 in DNA: TGTGCCAGCAGCTTATATAGATCCGGGGACACTGAAGCTTTCTTT. The rearrangement uses TRBV7-9 and TRBJ1-1; unclear D gene. Trimming pared 2 bases from V and 3 bases from J, leaving 13 bases between. Germline CDR1 and CDR2: SEHNR and FQNEAQ (reference sequence). The CDR3 is 15 amino acids.

The chain joins TRBV27 to TRBJ2-3, with 9 bases fitting TRBD2. V shed 3 bases and J 4 bases; nucleotides not matched to a gene: 5. Per germline, CDR1 MNHEY and CDR2 SMNVEV (reference sequence). This CDR3 spans 15 amino acids. The chain's CDR3 is CASSLGSGSADTQYF. The DNA of the CDR3 is TGTGCCAGCAGTTTGGGTAGCGGGAGTGCAGATACGCAGTATTTT.

V and J are TRBV29-1 and TRBJ2-7; 7 nucleotides align to TRBD2. CDR3 length: 15 amino acids. Trimming at V came to 3 bases and at J to 0 bases, leaving 8 bases not matched to a gene. The germline gives CDR1 SQVTM, CDR2 ANQGSEA. Written as DNA, the CDR3 is TGCAGCGTTGAGAAGTTAACTAGCGTCTCCTACGAGCAGTACTTC. It yields the protein CSVEKLTSVSYEQYF.

The V gene is TRBV5-1, the J gene TRBJ2-2; no reliable D call. The germline gives CDR1 SGHRS, CDR2 YFSETQ. CDR3 length equals 14 residues. V lost 0 bases, J lost 2 bases, and 5 bases lay in between. This CDR3 reads CASSLALNTGELFF. CDR3 nucleotide sequence: TGCGCCAGCAGCTTGGCTCTTAACACCGGGGAGCTGTTTTTT.

The V call is TRBV4-1, the J call TRBJ2-3, with D hard to call. Trimming pared 4 bases from V and 1 base from J, leaving 6 bases between. The V gene's germline CDR1 is MGHRA and CDR2 YSYEKL. This CDR3 contains 13 residues. CDR3 nucleotide sequence: TGCGCCAGCAGCCTAACTCGCACAGATACGCAGTATTTT. Protein: CASSLTRTDTQYF.

The CDR3 sequence: CASSPQGSNTEAFF. CDR3 DNA: TGTGCCAGCAGTCCCCAGGGAAGTAACACTGAAGCTTTCTTT. The chain has TRBV6-6 and TRBJ1-1; weak D call: TRBD1 (5 bases). V was trimmed by 5 bases and J by 2 bases, leaving 12 bases between them. Per the germline V gene, CDR1 is MNHNY and CDR2 is SVGAGI (reference sequence). This CDR3 comprises 14 residues.

The gene calls are TRBV5-1 and TRBJ2-1; 11 bases line up with TRBD2. Looked up from germline, CDR1 is SGHRS and CDR2 is YFSETQ. The J segment lost 6 bases and the V segment lost 0 bases, leaving 2 bases of the junction unmatched. This CDR3 is built from 15 residues. CDR3 loop: CASSLGLAGRNEQFF. CDR3 nucleotide sequence: TGCGCCAGCAGCTTGGGACTAGCGGGACGCAATGAGCAGTTCTTC.

The rearrangement links TRBV18 to TRBJ1-1; tentatively, D is TRBD1 (5 bases). The germline V and J ends were trimmed by 4 bases and 5 bases, with 8 bases remaining between them. The CDR3 extends over 12 amino acids. The germline CDR1 and CDR2 sequences are KGHSH and LQKENI. CDR3 in DNA: TGTGCCAGCTCACTGGACACGACTGAAGCTTTCTTT. Protein: CASSLDTTEAFF.

The genes are TRBV11-2 and TRBJ1-2; D remains unclear. Per germline, CDR1 SGHAT and CDR2 FQNNGV. The V end lost 3 bases, the J end lost 0 bases, and 11 bases lay between the germline ends. The CDR3 has 15 amino acids. CDR3 sequence (DNA): TGTGCCAGCAGCTTCGGTGGCCAGGCTAACTATGGCTACACCTTC. Residues: CASSFGGQANYGYTF.

This sequence joins TRBV19 and TRBJ2-7; TRBD2 aligns across 7 bases. The junction had 3 bases not matched to a gene; V was cut back by 5 bases and J by 5 bases. CDR1 and CDR2 (germline): LNHDA, SQIVND (reference sequence). The CDR3 has 12 amino acids. The DNA for the CDR3 is TGTGCCAGTAGTTGGAGCGGGGACGAGCAGTACTTC. Amino acid sequence: CASSWSGDEQYF.

The gene calls are TRBV5-4 and TRBJ1-2, with D perhaps matching TRBD1 (5 bases). The CDR3 contains 12 residues. CDR1 and CDR2 (germline): SGHNT, YYREEE (reference sequence). Trimming stripped 0 bases from V and 14 bases from J, with 14 bases between. The CDR3: CASSLVPQARTF. Here the CDR3 DNA reads TGTGCCAGCAGCTTGGTGCCACAGGCTCGGACCTTC. Variable domain in full (rest from reference TRBV5-4 and TRBJ1-2): ETGVTQSPTHLIKTRGQQVTLRCSSQSGHNTVSWYQQALGQGPQFIFQYYREEENGRGNFPPRFSGLQFPNYSSELNVNALELDDSALYLCASSLVPQARTFGSGTRLTVV.

Concerning this clone itself: One end of the junction varies from germline; a read error may be responsible. The chain uses TRBV5-4 and TRBJ1-2; no clear D. Looked up from germline, CDR1 is SGHNT and CDR2 is YYREEE (reference sequence). This CDR3 spans 8 amino acids. The CDR3 nucleotides read TGTGCCAGCAGCCCCGCGGACTTC. Translating gives CASSPADF. The full variable domain, rest sourced from reference TRBV5-4 and TRBJ1-2, is ETGVTQSPTHLIKTRGQQVTLRCSSQSGHNTVSWYQQALGQGPQFIFQYYREEENGRGNFPPRFSGLQFPNYSSELNVNALELDDSALYLCASSPADFGSGTRLTVV.

The rearrangement links TRBV7-3 to TRBJ2-5; the match to TRBD2 covers 9 bases. The CDR3 loop spans 14 amino acids. The V gene end was trimmed by 3 bases and the J gene end by 5 bases; junction bases not matched to a gene: 4. The germline gives CDR1 SGHTA, CDR2 FQGTGA. CDR3 sequence: CASSLAGGSETQYF. CDR3 nucleotide sequence: TGTGCCAGCAGCTTGGCGGGGGGGTCTGAGACCCAGTACTTC.

This sequence joins TRBV19 and TRBJ2-3, with TRBD2 matching 7 bases. The junction had 6 bases not matched to a gene; V was cut back by 5 bases and J by 4 bases. Looked up from germline, CDR1 is LNHDA and CDR2 is SQIVND (reference sequence). The CDR3 is made up of 14 amino acids. The CDR3 here is CASSWGGRADTQYF. The CDR3 DNA is TGTGCCAGTAGTTGGGGAGGGAGGGCAGATACGCAGTATTTT.

V and J are TRBV18 and TRBJ2-7; D gene ambiguous. This CDR3 has 13 amino acids. Germline CDR1 and CDR2: KGHSH and LQKENI. V was cut by 1 base and J by 1 base, with 5 bases left in between. The CDR3 reads CASSPRPSYEQYF. The CDR3 coding sequence is TGTGCCAGCTCACCACGGCCGTCCTACGAGCAGTACTTC.

This chain's CDR3 is CASSSSGVSGGYTF. The CDR3 DNA reads TGTGCCAGCAGCTCTAGCGGGGTCTCGGGTGGCTACACCTTC. The rearrangement joins TRBV7-9 to TRBJ1-2; D is unresolved. The V end was cut by 4 bases, the J end by 7 bases, with 16 bases between. The germline V gene has CDR1 SEHNR and CDR2 FQNEAQ (reference sequence). The length of the CDR3 is 14 residues.

This chain connects TRBV6-5 to TRBJ2-5; TRBD1 aligns across 9 bases. Germline loops: CDR1 MNHEY, CDR2 SVGAGI. J lost 5 bases, V lost 7 bases, and 5 bases had no gene match. The CDR3 length is 13 residues. The CDR3 region has the DNA TGTGCCAGCATGGGACAGGGTGGGGAGACCCAGTACTTC. As protein: CASMGQGGETQYF.

The chain carries TRBV4-2 and TRBJ2-3, with TRBD2 matching over 12 bases. Germline loops: CDR1 LGHNA, CDR2 YNFKEQ. The CDR3 spans 16 residues. V was clipped by 0 bases and J by 6 bases; unmatched bases: 4. The CDR3 bases are TGTGCCAGCAGCCAAGATATGACTAGCGGGAGTGATACGCAGTATTTT. As protein: CASSQDMTSGSDTQYF.

The CDR3 region is CASSLGGGSETQYF. The CDR3 bases are TGTGCCAGCAGCTTAGGGGGAGGGAGTGAGACCCAGTACTTC. The chain employs TRBV11-2 and TRBJ2-5, with TRBD2 matching over 7 bases. The CDR3 runs to 14 residues. Germline lookup yields CDR1 SGHAT and CDR2 FQNNGV. V lost 1 base to trimming and J lost 5 bases; unmatched junction nucleotides: 4.

A single count supports this clone. The chain is built from TRBV28 and TRBJ1-1; tentatively, D is TRBD1 (6 bases). Germline-derived CDR1 and CDR2 are MDHEN and SYDVKM. V shed 1 base and J shed 4 bases, with 16 bases lying between them. This CDR3 has 16 residues. The CDR3 DNA is TGTGCCAGCAGTTTATATGGGGCAGGGGTTGGCACTGAAGCTTTCTTT. Translated: CASSLYGAGVGTEAFF.

The rearrangement uses TRBV28 and TRBJ2-1, with a possible D match to TRBD2 (5 bases). The CDR3 consists of 12 residues. Per the germline V gene, CDR1 is MDHEN and CDR2 is SYDVKM. The ends were cut back, 6 bases at V and 7 bases at J, with 10 bases in the middle. The CDR3 reads CASSREGNEQFF. The CDR3 bases are TGTGCCAGCAGCCGTGAGGGAAATGAGCAGTTCTTC.

Here the CDR3 reads CASSLGDRPYEQYF. The CDR3 DNA reads TGTGCCAGCAGCTTAGGGGACAGACCCTACGAGCAGTACTTC. The chain is built from TRBV7-6 and TRBJ2-7, with 7 nucleotides matching TRBD1. The CDR3 sequence is 14 residues long. CDR1 SGHVS and CDR2 FNYEAQ come from the germline V gene. Trimming at V came to 1 base and at J to 2 bases, leaving 2 bases not matched to a gene.

The chain carries TRBV5-1 and TRBJ2-2; D is uncertain. Trimming removed 6 bases from V and 6 bases from J, with 9 bases in between. The CDR3 has 12 amino acids. Per germline, CDR1 SGHRS and CDR2 YFSETQ. CDR3 amino acids: CASTYSPGELFF. In nucleotides, the CDR3 is TGCGCCAGCACCTACAGTCCCGGGGAGCTGTTTTTT.